The clone carrying this T cell receptor beta chain was counted many times. The data originate from a study of read filtering for tumor transcriptome and immune sequencing. Looking at the study overall: Among patients, 17 to 20 were male and approximately 15 female, aged about 45 to 80 (mean approximately 60). Whole-transcriptome libraries were prepared after DNase treatment.

From approximately 430 ng of RNA, a library with molecular barcoded alpha/delta and beta/gamma adaptors was made. TCRdb analysed the reads with MiXCR anew, one entry per CDR3 protein. The profile shows over 80,000 distinct CDR3 sequences, roughly an eighth of them singletons. With V trimmed by 2 bases and J by 0 bases, 4 bases remained unmatched. The CDR3 is made up of 15 amino acids. Germline CDR1 is SGDLS and CDR2 is YYNGEE. The TCR sequence derives from a donor aged 40 or older with multiple myeloma. The gene calls are TRBV9 and TRBJ2-5, with TRBD1 matching over 7 bases. Material: a population of CD138-negative cells sorted from bone marrow. CDR3 residues: CASSVTGTDQETQYF. As DNA, the CDR3 is TGTGCCAGCAGCGTCACCGGGACAGACCAAGAGACCCAGTACTTC.